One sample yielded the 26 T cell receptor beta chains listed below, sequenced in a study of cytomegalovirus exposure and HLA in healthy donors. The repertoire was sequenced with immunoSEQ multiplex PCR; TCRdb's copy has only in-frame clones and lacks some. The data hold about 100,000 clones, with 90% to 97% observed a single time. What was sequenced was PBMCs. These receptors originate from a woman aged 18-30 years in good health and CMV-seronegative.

The CDR3: CASSNSHTQYF. The CDR3 DNA follows: TGTGCCAGCAGCAATAGTCATACGCAGTATTTT. V usage is TRBV6-6 and J usage is TRBJ2-3; D remains unclear. The germline V and J ends were trimmed by 6 bases and 7 bases, with 8 bases remaining between them. The CDR3 runs 11 residues. CDR1 MNHNY and CDR2 SVGAGI come from the germline V gene (reference sequence).

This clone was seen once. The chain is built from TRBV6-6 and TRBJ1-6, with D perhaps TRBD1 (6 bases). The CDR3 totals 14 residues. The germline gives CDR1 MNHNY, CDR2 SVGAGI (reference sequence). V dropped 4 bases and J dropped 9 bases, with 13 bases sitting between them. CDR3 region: CASSSPGARSPLHF. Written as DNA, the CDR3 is TGTGCCAGCAGTTCCCCAGGGGCCCGTTCACCCCTCCACTTT.

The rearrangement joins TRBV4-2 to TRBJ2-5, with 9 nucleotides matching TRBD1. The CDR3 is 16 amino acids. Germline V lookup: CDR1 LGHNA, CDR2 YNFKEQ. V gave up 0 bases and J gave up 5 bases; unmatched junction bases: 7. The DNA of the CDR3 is TGTGCCAGCAGCCAAGATCACGGACAGGGGTGGGAGACCCAGTACTTC. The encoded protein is CASSQDHGQGWETQYF.

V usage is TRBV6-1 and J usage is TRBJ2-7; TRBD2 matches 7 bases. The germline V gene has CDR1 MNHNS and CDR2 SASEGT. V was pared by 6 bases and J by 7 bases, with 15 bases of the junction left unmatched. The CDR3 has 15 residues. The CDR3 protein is CASRRLMGGEYEQYF. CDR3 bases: TGTGCCAGCAGGAGGTTGATGGGGGGGGAGTATGAGCAGTACTTC.

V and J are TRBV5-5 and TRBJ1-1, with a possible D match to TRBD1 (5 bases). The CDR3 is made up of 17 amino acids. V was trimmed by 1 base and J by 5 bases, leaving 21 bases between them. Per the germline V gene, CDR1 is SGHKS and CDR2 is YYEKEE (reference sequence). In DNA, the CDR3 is TGTGCCAGCAGCTTGATGATTTTTGTTCAGGGTTTTACTGAAGCTTTCTTT. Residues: CASSLMIFVQGFTEAFF.

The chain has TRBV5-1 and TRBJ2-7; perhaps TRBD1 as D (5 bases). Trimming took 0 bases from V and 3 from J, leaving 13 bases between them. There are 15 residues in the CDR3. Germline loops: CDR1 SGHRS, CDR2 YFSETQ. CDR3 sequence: CASSLDARVFYEQYF. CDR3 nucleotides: TGCGCCAGCAGCTTGGATGCCAGGGTCTTCTACGAGCAGTACTTC.

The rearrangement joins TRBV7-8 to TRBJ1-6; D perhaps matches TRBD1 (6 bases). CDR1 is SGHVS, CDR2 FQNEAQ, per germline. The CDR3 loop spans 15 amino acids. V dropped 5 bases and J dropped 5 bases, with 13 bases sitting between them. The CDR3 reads CASSPRDTDNSPLHF. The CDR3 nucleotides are TGTGCCAGCAGCCCCCGGGACACCGATAATTCACCCCTCCACTTT.

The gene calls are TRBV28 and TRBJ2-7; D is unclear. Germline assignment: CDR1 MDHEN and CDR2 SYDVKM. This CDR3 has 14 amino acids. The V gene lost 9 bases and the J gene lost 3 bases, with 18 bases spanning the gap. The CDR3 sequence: CARNTTYSGYEQYF. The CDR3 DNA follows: TGTGCCAGGAATACTACTTACTCCGGCTACGAGCAGTACTTC. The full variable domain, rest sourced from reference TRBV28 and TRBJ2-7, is DVKVTQSSRYLVKRTGEKVFLECVQDMDHENMFWYRQDPGLGLRLIYFSYDVKMKEKGDIPEGYSVSREKKERFSLILESASTNQTSMYLCARNTTYSGYEQYFGPGTRLTVT.

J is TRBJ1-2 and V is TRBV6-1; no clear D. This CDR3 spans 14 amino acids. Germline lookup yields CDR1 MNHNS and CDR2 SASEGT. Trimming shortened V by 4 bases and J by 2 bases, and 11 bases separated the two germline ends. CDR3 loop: CASSGYRANYGYTF. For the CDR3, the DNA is TGTGCCAGCAGTGGATACCGAGCCAACTATGGCTACACCTTC.

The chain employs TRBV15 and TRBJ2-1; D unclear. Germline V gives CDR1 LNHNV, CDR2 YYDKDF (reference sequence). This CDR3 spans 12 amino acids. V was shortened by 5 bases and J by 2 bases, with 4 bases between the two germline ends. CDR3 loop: CATSLTYNEQFF. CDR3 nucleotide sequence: TGTGCCACCAGCCTAACCTACAATGAGCAGTTCTTC. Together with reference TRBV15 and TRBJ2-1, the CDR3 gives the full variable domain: DAMVIQNPRYQVTQFGKPVTLSCSQTLNHNVMYWYQQKSSQAPKLLFHYYDKDFNNEADTPDNFQSRRPNTSFCFLDIRSPGLGDTAMYLCATSLTYNEQFFGPGTRLTVL.

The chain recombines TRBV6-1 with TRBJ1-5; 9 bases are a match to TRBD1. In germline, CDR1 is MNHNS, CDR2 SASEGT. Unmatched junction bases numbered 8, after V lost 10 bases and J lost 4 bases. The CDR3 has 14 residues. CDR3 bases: TGTGCCACCTTTAGGACAGGGGTGAATCAGCCCCAGCATTTT. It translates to CATFRTGVNQPQHF.

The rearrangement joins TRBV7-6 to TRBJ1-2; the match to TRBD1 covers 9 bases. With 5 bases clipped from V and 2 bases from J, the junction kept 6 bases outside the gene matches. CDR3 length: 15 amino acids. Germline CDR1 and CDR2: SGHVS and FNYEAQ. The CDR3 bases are TGTGCCAGCAGCAAAGGGGGGACAGGGAACTATGGCTACACCTTC. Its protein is CASSKGGTGNYGYTF. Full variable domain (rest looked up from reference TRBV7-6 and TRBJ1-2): GAGVSQSPRYKVTKRGQDVALRCDPISGHVSLYWYRQALGQGPEFLTYFNYEAQQDKSGLPNDRFSAERPEGSISTLTIQRTEQRDSAMYRCASSKGGTGNYGYTFGSGTRLTVV.

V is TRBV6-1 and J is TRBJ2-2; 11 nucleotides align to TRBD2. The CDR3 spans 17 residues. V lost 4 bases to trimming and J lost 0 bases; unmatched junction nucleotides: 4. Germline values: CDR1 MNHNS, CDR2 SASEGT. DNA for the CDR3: TGTGCCAGCAGTGCTAGCGGGGGGCTCTCGAACACCGGGGAGCTGTTTTTT. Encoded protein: CASSASGGLSNTGELFF.

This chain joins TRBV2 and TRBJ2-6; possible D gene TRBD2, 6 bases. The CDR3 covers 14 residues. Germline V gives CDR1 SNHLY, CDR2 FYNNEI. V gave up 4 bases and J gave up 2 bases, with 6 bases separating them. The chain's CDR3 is CASSGGAGANVLTF. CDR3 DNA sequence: TGTGCCAGCAGTGGGGGGGCTGGGGCCAACGTCCTGACTTTC.

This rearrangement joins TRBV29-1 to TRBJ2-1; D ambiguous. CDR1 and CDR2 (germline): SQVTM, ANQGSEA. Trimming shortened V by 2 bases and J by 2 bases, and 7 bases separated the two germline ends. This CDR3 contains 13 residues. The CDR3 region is CSVERSPYNEQFF. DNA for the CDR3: TGCAGCGTTGAACGGTCGCCCTACAATGAGCAGTTCTTC.

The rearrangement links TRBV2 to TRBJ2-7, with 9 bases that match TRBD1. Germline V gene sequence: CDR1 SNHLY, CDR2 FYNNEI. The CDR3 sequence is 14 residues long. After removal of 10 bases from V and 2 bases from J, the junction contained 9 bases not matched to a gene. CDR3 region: CATGSRQGAYEQYF. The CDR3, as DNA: TGTGCCACAGGCTCGAGACAGGGGGCCTACGAGCAGTACTTC.

The CDR3 DNA is TGTGCCAGTATCCGAGACTCAACCCCCGGGGAGCTGTTTTTT. Its protein product is CASIRDSTPGELFF. The chain carries TRBV19 and TRBJ2-2, with D uncertain. The CDR3 has 14 residues. CDR1 LNHDA and CDR2 SQIVND come from the germline V gene (reference sequence). Trimming left V 7 bases short and J 6 bases short, with 15 bases between.

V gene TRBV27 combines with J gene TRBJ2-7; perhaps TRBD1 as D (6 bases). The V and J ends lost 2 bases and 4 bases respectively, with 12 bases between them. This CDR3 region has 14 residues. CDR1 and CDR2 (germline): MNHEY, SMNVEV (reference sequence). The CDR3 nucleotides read TGTGCCAGCAGTTTAGCGGACAGATATTACGAGCAGTACTTC. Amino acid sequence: CASSLADRYYEQYF.

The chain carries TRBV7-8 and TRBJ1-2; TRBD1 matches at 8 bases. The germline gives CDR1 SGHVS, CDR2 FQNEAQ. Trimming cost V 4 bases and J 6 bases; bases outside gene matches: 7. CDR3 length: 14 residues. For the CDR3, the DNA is TGTGCCAGCAGCTCCCGGACAGGGAACAATGGCTACACCTTC. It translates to CASSSRTGNNGYTF.

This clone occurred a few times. Written as DNA, the CDR3 is TGTGCCAGCAGCTTGGCTTCGAGGTGGAGGGATGAGGACACTGAAGCTTTCTTT. Translated: CASSLASRWRDEDTEAFF. The chain carries TRBV5-5 and TRBJ1-1, with unresolved D. The CDR3 runs 18 residues. Germline V CDR1 and CDR2: SGHKS, YYEKEE (reference sequence). The V gene lost 0 bases and the J gene lost 3 bases, with 21 bases spanning the gap.

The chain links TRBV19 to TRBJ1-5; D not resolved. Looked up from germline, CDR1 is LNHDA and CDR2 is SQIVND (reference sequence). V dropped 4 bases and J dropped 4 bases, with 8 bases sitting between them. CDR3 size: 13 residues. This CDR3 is CASSKSGNQPQHF. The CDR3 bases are TGTGCCAGTAGTAAATCGGGGAATCAGCCCCAGCATTTT.

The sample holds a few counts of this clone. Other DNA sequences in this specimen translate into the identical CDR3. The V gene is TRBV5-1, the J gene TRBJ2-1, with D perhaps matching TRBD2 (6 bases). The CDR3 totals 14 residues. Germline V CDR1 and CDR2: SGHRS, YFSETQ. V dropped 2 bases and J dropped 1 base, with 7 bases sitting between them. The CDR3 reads CASSFSGSYNEQFF. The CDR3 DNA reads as TGCGCCAGCAGCTTTAGCGGATCCTACAATGAGCAGTTCTTC.

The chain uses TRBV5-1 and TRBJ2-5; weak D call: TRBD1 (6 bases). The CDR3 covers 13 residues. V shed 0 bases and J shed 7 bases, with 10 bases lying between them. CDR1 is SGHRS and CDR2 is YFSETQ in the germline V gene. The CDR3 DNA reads TGCGCCAGCAGCTTGGACAGGGAGTGGACCCAGTACTTC. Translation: CASSLDREWTQYF.

The CDR3 region is CASSLKGQGYGYTF. The CDR3 DNA follows: TGTGCCAGCAGTTTAAAAGGGCAGGGGTATGGCTACACCTTC. This chain joins TRBV27 and TRBJ1-2, with D maybe TRBD1 (6 bases). CDR3 length equals 14 residues. Deletions cut 2 bases from V and 5 bases from J, with 12 bases between. Looked up from germline, CDR1 is MNHEY and CDR2 is SMNVEV (reference sequence).

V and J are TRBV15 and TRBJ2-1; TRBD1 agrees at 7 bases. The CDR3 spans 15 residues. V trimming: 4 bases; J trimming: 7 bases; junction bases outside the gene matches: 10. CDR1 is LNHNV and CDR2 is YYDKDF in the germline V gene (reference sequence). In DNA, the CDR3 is TGTGCCACCAGCAACCGCTGGACAGGAGGAAATGAGCAGTTCTTC. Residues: CATSNRWTGGNEQFF.

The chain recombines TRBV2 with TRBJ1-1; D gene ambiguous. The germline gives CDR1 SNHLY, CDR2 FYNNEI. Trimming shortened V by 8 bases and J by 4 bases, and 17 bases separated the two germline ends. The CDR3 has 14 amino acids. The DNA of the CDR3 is TGTGCCAGCCGACCTAGGTACCCACCCACTGAAGCTTTCTTT. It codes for CASRPRYPPTEAFF.